This TCR beta chain was observed in a study of cytomegalovirus exposure and HLA in healthy donors. PCR used 60 Vbeta primers and 13 Jbeta primers. Here immunoSEQ multiplex PCR was the method, and the copy in TCRdb shows in-frame clones only, minus some. The repertoire includes fewer than 130,000 clones, less than 80% of them detected once, and more than 3% sits in the top ten. Germline assignment: CDR1 SGHRS and CDR2 YFSETQ. V gave up 2 bases and J gave up 2 bases; unmatched junction bases: 7. The length of the CDR3 is 16 residues. Sequenced input: PBMCs. The chain couples TRBV5-1 to TRBJ2-3; 8 bases match TRBD2. The sequence was obtained from a woman aged 40-49 years in good health and CMV-seronegative. CDR3 nucleotides: TGCGCCAGCAGCTTAGGGACTAGTGGTATCACAGATACGCAGTATTTT. Protein: CASSLGTSGITDTQYF.